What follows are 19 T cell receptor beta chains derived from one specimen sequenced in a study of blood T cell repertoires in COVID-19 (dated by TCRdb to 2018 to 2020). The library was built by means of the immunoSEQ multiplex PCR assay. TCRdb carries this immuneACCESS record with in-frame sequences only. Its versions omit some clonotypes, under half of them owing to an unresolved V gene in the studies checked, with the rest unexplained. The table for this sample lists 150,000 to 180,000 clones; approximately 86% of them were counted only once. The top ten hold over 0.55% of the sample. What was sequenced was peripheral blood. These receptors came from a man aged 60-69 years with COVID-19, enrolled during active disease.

CDR3 DNA sequence: TGTGCCAGCAGCCACGAGGTAACTGAAGCTTTCTTT. Amino acid sequence: CASSHEVTEAFF. The rearrangement uses TRBV7-9 and TRBJ1-1; D not certain. The germline V gene encodes CDR1 SEHNR and CDR2 FQNEAQ (reference sequence). Trimming cost V 5 bases and J 5 bases, with 9 bases left between them. The CDR3 has 12 residues.

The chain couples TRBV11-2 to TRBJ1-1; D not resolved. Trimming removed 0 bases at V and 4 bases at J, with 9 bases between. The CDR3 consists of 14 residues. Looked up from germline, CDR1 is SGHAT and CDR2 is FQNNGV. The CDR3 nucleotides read TGTGCCAGCAGCTTAGAGGAGTCTTTCACTGAAGCTTTCTTT. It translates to CASSLEESFTEAFF.

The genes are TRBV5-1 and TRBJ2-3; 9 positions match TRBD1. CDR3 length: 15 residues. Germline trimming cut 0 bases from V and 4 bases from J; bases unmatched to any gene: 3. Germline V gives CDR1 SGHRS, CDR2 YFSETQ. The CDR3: CASSLGDRAPDTQYF. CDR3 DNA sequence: TGCGCCAGCAGCTTGGGGGACAGGGCCCCAGATACGCAGTATTTT.

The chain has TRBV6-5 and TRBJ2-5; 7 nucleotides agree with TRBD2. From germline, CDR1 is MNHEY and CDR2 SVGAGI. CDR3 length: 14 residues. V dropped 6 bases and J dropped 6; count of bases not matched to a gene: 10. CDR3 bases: TGTGCCAGCAGCTCAGGCAGCGGGATGCAGACCCAGTACTTC. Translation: CASSSGSGMQTQYF.

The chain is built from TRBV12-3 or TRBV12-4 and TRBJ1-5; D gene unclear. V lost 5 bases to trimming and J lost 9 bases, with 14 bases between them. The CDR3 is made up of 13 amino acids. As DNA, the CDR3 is TGTGCCAGCAGTCCCCGAGAGTTACGGCCCCAGCATTTT. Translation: CASSPRELRPQHF.

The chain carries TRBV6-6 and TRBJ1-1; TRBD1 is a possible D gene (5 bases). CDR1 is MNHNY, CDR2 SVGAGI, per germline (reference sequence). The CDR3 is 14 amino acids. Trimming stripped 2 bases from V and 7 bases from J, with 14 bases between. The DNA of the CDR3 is TGTGCCAGCAGTTACCTCCTCGGGGGACGTGAAGCTTTCTTT. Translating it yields CASSYLLGGREAFF.

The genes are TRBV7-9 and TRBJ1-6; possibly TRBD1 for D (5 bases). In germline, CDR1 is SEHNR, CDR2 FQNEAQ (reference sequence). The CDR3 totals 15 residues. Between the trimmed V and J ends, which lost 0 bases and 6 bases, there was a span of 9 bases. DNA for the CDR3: TGTGCCAGCAGCTTAGCGAGTCAGGGTAATTCACCCCTCCACTTT. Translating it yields CASSLASQGNSPLHF.

The CDR3 is CASSLLSAGQSYNSPLHF. CDR3 in DNA: TGTGCCAGCAGCTTGTTGTCCGCAGGGCAATCCTATAATTCACCCCTCCACTTT. The chain employs TRBV5-6 and TRBJ1-6, with TRBD1 as a possible D gene (5 bases). Germline loops: CDR1 SGHDT, CDR2 YYEEEE. Between the trimmed V and J ends, which lost 1 base and 1 base, there was a span of 15 bases. This CDR3 contains 18 residues.

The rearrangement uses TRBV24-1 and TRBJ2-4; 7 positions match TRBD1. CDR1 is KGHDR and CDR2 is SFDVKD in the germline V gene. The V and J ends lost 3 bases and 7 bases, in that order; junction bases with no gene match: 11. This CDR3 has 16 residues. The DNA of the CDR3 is TGTGCCACCAGTGATCCGGCCACGCCACAGGGGAACATTCAGTACTTC. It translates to CATSDPATPQGNIQYF.

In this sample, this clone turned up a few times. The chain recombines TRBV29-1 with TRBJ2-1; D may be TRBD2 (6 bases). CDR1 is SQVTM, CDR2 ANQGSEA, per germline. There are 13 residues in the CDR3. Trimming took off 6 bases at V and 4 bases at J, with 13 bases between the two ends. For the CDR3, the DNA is TGCAGCGTCGGCGCGGGGTATTACAATGAGCAGTTCTTC. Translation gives CSVGAGYYNEQFF.

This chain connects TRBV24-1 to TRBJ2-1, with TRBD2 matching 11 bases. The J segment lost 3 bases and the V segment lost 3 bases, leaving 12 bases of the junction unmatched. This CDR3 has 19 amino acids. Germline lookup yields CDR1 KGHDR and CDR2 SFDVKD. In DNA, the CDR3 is TGTGCCACCAGTGATCCTACCAGTAGCGGGAGGGAACTCTACAATGAGCAGTTCTTC. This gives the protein CATSDPTSSGRELYNEQFF.

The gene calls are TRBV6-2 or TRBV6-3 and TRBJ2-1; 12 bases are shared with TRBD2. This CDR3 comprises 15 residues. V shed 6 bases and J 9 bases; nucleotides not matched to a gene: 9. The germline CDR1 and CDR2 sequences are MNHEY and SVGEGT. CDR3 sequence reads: CASSQLAGGYGEQFF. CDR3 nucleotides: TGTGCCAGCAGCCAACTAGCGGGAGGATACGGTGAGCAGTTCTTC.

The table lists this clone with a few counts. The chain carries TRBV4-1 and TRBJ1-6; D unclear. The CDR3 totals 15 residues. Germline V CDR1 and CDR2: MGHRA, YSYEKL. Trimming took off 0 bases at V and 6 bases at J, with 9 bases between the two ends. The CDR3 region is CASSQDRLPNSPLHF. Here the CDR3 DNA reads TGCGCCAGCAGCCAAGACAGACTACCTAATTCACCCCTCCACTTT.

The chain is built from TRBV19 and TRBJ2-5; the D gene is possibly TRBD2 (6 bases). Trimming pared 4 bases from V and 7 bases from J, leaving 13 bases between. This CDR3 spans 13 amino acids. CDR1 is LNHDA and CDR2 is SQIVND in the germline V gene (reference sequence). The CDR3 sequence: CASSTGTEGTQYF. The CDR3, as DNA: TGTGCCAGTAGTACCGGGACTGAGGGGACCCAGTACTTC.

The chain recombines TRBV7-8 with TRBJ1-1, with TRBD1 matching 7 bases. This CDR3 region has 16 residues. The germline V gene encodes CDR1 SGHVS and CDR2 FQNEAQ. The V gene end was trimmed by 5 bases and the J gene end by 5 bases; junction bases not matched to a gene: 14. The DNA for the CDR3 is TGTGCCAGCAGCGCCATAAGACAGGGTAGGAAGACTGAAGCTTTCTTT. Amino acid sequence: CASSAIRQGRKTEAFF.

Here the CDR3 reads CASSQESRGWETQYF. CDR3 in DNA: TGCGCCAGCAGCCAAGAGTCTAGGGGGTGGGAGACCCAGTACTTC. The chain is built from TRBV4-3 and TRBJ2-5; D is perhaps TRBD1 (6 bases). Trimming took off 0 bases at V and 5 bases at J, with 13 bases between the two ends. From germline, CDR1 is LGHNA and CDR2 YSLEER. The CDR3 is made up of 15 amino acids.

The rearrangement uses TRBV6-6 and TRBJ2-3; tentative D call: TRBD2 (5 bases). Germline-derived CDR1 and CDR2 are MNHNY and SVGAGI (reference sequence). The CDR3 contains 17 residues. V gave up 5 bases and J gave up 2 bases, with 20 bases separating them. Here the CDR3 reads CASSRFISSGSTDTQYF. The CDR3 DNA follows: TGTGCCAGCAGTCGTTTTATTTCGAGCGGATCCACAGATACGCAGTATTTT.

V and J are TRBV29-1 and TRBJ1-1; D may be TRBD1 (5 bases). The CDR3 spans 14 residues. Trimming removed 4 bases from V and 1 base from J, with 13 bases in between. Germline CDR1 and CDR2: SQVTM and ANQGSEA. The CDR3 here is CSVVGTGGNTEAFF. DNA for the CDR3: TGCAGCGTTGTTGGGACTGGTGGGAACACTGAAGCTTTCTTT.

CDR3 bases: TGCGCCAGTACCGGGCTACCCGGAGGCACTGAAGCTTTCTTT. Translated: CASTGLPGGTEAFF. The V and J genes are TRBV5-1 and TRBJ1-1, with D unresolved. Trimming pared 8 bases from V and 4 bases from J, leaving 18 bases between. The CDR3 extends over 14 amino acids. Germline assignment: CDR1 SGHRS and CDR2 YFSETQ. Looking up the rest from reference TRBV5-1 and TRBJ1-1 gives the full variable domain: KAGVTQTPRYLIKTRGQQVTLSCSPISGHRSVSWYQQTPGQGLQFLFEYFSETQRNKGNFPGRFSGRQFSNSRSEMNVSTLELGDSALYLCASTGLPGGTEAFFGQGTRLTVV.